This TCR beta chain was found in a study of T cells in localized non-small cell lung cancer. About this clone: The target antigen is unknown.

Broader study findings: Detection in adjacent lung was observed for a median around 59 of the top 100 tumor clones.

Repertoires were generated with immunoSEQ multiplex PCR, while TCRdb's copy carries only in-frame clones and drops some. The data hold approximately 24,000 clones, with 81% observed a single time. Germline V gives CDR1 SGHRS, CDR2 YFSETQ. Trimming took off 3 bases at V and 2 bases at J, with 11 bases between the two ends. CDR3 length: 14 amino acids. The input for sequencing was peripheral blood, taken before any cancer treatment. This receptor was obtained from a man aged 35 to 69 with stage III squamous cell lung carcinoma. The gene calls are TRBV5-1 and TRBJ2-5; possibly TRBD1 or TRBD2 for D (6 bases each). CDR3 region: CASSSGAPQETQYF. In DNA form, the CDR3 reads TGCGCCAGCAGCTCGGGGGCGCCTCAAGAGACCCAGTACTTC. The complete variable domain, with remaining parts taken from reference TRBV5-1 and TRBJ2-5, reads KAGVTQTPRYLIKTRGQQVTLSCSPISGHRSVSWYQQTPGQGLQFLFEYFSETQRNKGNFPGRFSGRQFSNSRSEMNVSTLELGDSALYLCASSSGAPQETQYFGPGTRLLVL.